What follows are 22 T cell receptor beta chains derived from one specimen sequenced in a study of cytomegalovirus exposure and HLA in healthy donors. This PCR relied on a set of 60 Vbeta primers and 13 Jbeta primers. Only in-frame clones appear in the TCRdb table, and some are missing; sequencing was by immunoSEQ multiplex PCR. The sample has about 180,000 clones, approximately 80% seen once; the top ten hold less than 1.5%. The specimen sequenced was PBMCs. All receptors come from a girl aged 10 to 17 in good health and CMV-seropositive.

The J gene is TRBJ1-2, the V gene TRBV5-1; 9 bases align to TRBD1. J was trimmed by 3 bases and V by 2 bases; bases with no gene match: 5. CDR3 size: 15 residues. Germline V gives CDR1 SGHRS, CDR2 YFSETQ. The CDR3 here is CASSFLQGADYGYTF. CDR3 sequence (DNA): TGCGCCAGCAGCTTCCTACAGGGGGCGGACTATGGCTACACCTTC.

The chain recombines TRBV5-6 with TRBJ2-3; the match to TRBD2 covers 11 bases. The V gene's germline CDR1 is SGHDT and CDR2 YYEEEE. The ends lost 5 bases at V and 0 bases at J; junction bases unmatched: 5. The CDR3 extends over 16 amino acids. The CDR3 DNA is TGTGCCAGCAGGCTCAGGACTAGCGGGAGCACAGATACGCAGTATTTT. This translates into CASRLRTSGSTDTQYF.

This clone was recorded only once. The rearrangement uses TRBV5-6 and TRBJ1-2; no definite D call. V was clipped by 0 bases and J by 4 bases, with 16 bases between them. Germline-derived CDR1 and CDR2 are SGHDT and YYEEEE. The CDR3 consists of 16 residues. The CDR3 bases are TGTGCCAGCAGCTTGGTTGAGAAAAATCCCGCCTATGGCTACACCTTC. It specifies CASSLVEKNPAYGYTF.

The CDR3: CASSRDWNTEAFF. The CDR3 bases are TGTGCCAGCAGCCGGGACTGGAACACTGAAGCTTTCTTT. V is TRBV5-6 and J is TRBJ1-1; TRBD1 is a possible D gene (5 bases). Trimming took 4 bases from V and 1 from J, leaving 8 bases between them. The CDR3 has 13 amino acids. Germline V gives CDR1 SGHDT, CDR2 YYEEEE.

This chain links TRBV27 with TRBJ1-2, with TRBD1 matching 9 bases. After removal of 4 bases from V and 4 bases from J, the junction contained 7 bases not matched to a gene. The CDR3 covers 15 residues. Germline V lookup: CDR1 MNHEY, CDR2 SMNVEV (reference sequence). CDR3 nucleotides: TGTGCCAGCAGTTCAGCCGGGACAGGGATCTATGGCTACACCTTC. Encoded protein: CASSSAGTGIYGYTF.

This clone was seen a few times. The V and J genes are TRBV6-1 and TRBJ1-5; a possible D gene is TRBD1 (5 bases). V lost 8 bases, J lost 5 bases, and 13 bases lay in between. CDR1 and CDR2 (germline): MNHNS, SASEGT. This CDR3 contains 13 residues. As DNA, the CDR3 is TGTGCCAGCGTACGGGGGAATGATCAGCCCCAGCATTTT. This sequence encodes CASVRGNDQPQHF.

The chain joins TRBV14 to TRBJ2-3, with a possible D match to TRBD2 (5 bases). V was shortened by 3 bases and J by 0 bases, with 10 bases between the two germline ends. The CDR3 sequence is 15 residues long. CDR1 is SGHDN, CDR2 FVKESK, per germline. The CDR3 DNA reads TGTGCCAGCAGCCATAGGACTTGGAGCACAGATACGCAGTATTTT. Its protein is CASSHRTWSTDTQYF.

The V and J genes are TRBV4-3 and TRBJ2-1, with TRBD1 matching 7 bases. From germline, CDR1 is LGHNA and CDR2 YSLEER. The CDR3 is made up of 18 amino acids. Germline trimming cut 0 bases from V and 1 base from J; bases unmatched to any gene: 9. The DNA of the CDR3 is TGCGCCAGCAGCCAAGATCTTCCGGGACAGAAATCCTACAATGAGCAGTTCTTC. It translates to CASSQDLPGQKSYNEQFF.

The J gene is TRBJ1-4, the V gene TRBV5-1; D might be TRBD1 (5 bases). Trimming removed 1 base at V and 7 bases at J, with 11 bases between. CDR1 and CDR2 (germline): SGHRS, YFSETQ. The CDR3 is 14 amino acids. CDR3 bases: TGCGCCAGCAGCTTGTTAGGAGGGACTGAAAAACTGTTTTTT. Protein sequence: CASSLLGGTEKLFF.

There are a few counts of this clone. This chain joins TRBV2 and TRBJ1-1; unclear D gene. This CDR3 is 14 amino acids long. Germline loops: CDR1 SNHLY, CDR2 FYNNEI. V dropped 4 bases and J dropped 4 bases, with 13 bases sitting between them. The CDR3 sequence is CASSGPAGSTEAFF. DNA for the CDR3: TGTGCCAGCAGTGGCCCCGCGGGGTCCACTGAAGCTTTCTTT. The variable domain in full, with the rest retrieved from reference TRBV2 and TRBJ1-1, is EPEVTQTPSHQVTQMGQEVILRCVPISNHLYFYWYRQILGQKVEFLVSFYNNEISEKSEIFDDQFSVERPDGSNFTLKIRSTKLEDSAMYFCASSGPAGSTEAFFGQGTRLTVV.

V gene TRBV18 combines with J gene TRBJ2-7; maybe TRBD1 (5 bases). CDR1 is KGHSH, CDR2 LQKENI, per germline. Trimming shortened V by 4 bases and J by 0 bases, and 10 bases separated the two germline ends. This CDR3 has 14 amino acids. Here the CDR3 reads CASSLSTASYEQYF. The DNA of the CDR3 is TGTGCCAGCTCACTGTCGACAGCCTCCTACGAGCAGTACTTC. The whole variable domain, filled in from reference TRBV18 and TRBJ2-7, reads NAGVMQNPRHLVRRRGQEARLRCSPMKGHSHVYWYRQLPEEGLKFMVYLQKENIIDESGMPKERFSAEFPKEGPSILRIQQVVRGDSAAYFCASSLSTASYEQYFGPGTRLTVT.

The chain has TRBV7-3 and TRBJ1-1; 7 bases align to TRBD1. The germline V gene has CDR1 SGHTA and CDR2 FQGTGA. V lost 5 bases to trimming and J lost 6 bases; unmatched junction nucleotides: 12. The CDR3 loop spans 15 amino acids. The CDR3 region has the DNA TGTGCCAGCAGCATAAACAGGGACAGTAACGCTGAAGCTTTCTTT. It is translated as CASSINRDSNAEAFF.

The chain couples TRBV30 to TRBJ2-3, with 12 bases aligning to TRBD2. V was pared by 1 base and J by 0 bases, with 8 bases of the junction left unmatched. Germline V CDR1 and CDR2: GTSNPN, SVGIG (reference sequence). CDR3 length: 18 amino acids. The CDR3 reads CAWSELAGGPASTDTQYF. For the CDR3, the DNA is TGTGCCTGGAGTGAACTAGCGGGAGGACCCGCTAGCACAGATACGCAGTATTTT.

There are a few counts of this clone. The J gene is TRBJ1-6, the V gene TRBV29-1, with 7 bases matching TRBD1. The CDR3 runs to 13 residues. The germline V gene has CDR1 SQVTM and CDR2 ANQGSEA. J was trimmed by 9 bases and V by 6 bases; bases with no gene match: 8. The CDR3 DNA sequence: TGCAGCGTCCGCGACAGGGACGGTTCACCCCTCCACTTT. It translates to CSVRDRDGSPLHF.

This chain links TRBV12-5 with TRBJ2-5, with TRBD2 matching 7 bases. Looked up from germline, CDR1 is LGHNT and CDR2 is FRNRAP. The CDR3 totals 15 residues. Trimming cost V 4 bases and J 4 bases; bases outside gene matches: 9. This CDR3 is CASGWGEGGRETQYF. CDR3 DNA sequence: TGTGCTAGTGGTTGGGGGGAGGGCGGACGAGAGACCCAGTACTTC.

The chain carries TRBV5-1 and TRBJ2-2; TRBD1 matches at 10 bases. Trimming cost V 4 bases and J 4 bases; bases outside gene matches: 1. The germline gives CDR1 SGHRS, CDR2 YFSETQ. The length of the CDR3 is 14 residues. The chain's CDR3 is CASSRTGGTGELFF. The CDR3 DNA reads TGCGCCAGCAGCCGGACAGGGGGCACCGGGGAGCTGTTTTTT. Looking up the rest from reference TRBV5-1 and TRBJ2-2 gives the full variable domain: KAGVTQTPRYLIKTRGQQVTLSCSPISGHRSVSWYQQTPGQGLQFLFEYFSETQRNKGNFPGRFSGRQFSNSRSEMNVSTLELGDSALYLCASSRTGGTGELFFGEGSRLTVL.

The chain employs TRBV4-2 and TRBJ2-1; TRBD2 matches at 13 bases. Germline trimming cut 1 base from V and 0 bases from J; bases unmatched to any gene: 0. Germline CDR1 LGHNA, CDR2 YNFKEQ. This CDR3 region has 17 residues. CDR3 bases: TGTGCCAGCAGCCAAGGGACTAGCGGGAGCTCCTACAATGAGCAGTTCTTC. Protein: CASSQGTSGSSYNEQFF.

The CDR3 sequence is CASSPGGQPQHF. CDR3 in DNA: TGTGCCAGCAGCCCCGGGGGGCAGCCCCAGCATTTT. The gene calls are TRBV5-8 and TRBJ1-5, with D possibly being TRBD1 (5 bases). Germline V CDR1 and CDR2: SGHTS, YDEGEE. Deletions cut 4 bases from V and 7 bases from J, with 9 bases between. This CDR3 is 12 amino acids long.

This clone has a single count. The chain uses TRBV6-5 and TRBJ2-3; D gene unclear. V lost 4 bases and J 5 bases, leaving 7 bases between the germline ends. The CDR3 consists of 12 residues. Per the germline V gene, CDR1 is MNHEY and CDR2 is SVGAGI. The CDR3 sequence is CASSSLGDTQYF. CDR3 sequence (DNA): TGTGCCAGCAGTTCGCTCGGAGATACGCAGTATTTT.

This clone occurred once. J is TRBJ2-7 and V is TRBV4-2; D not certain. Germline V gene lookup returns CDR1 LGHNA and CDR2 YNFKEQ. CDR3 length equals 13 residues. V lost 0 bases to trimming and J lost 2 bases, with 5 bases between them. Here the CDR3 reads CASSQDPTYEQYF. The CDR3 DNA reads TGTGCCAGCAGCCAAGATCCCACCTACGAGCAGTACTTC.

This clone has only one observation. The rearrangement joins TRBV20-1 to TRBJ2-2; D gene ambiguous. Trimming cost V 5 bases and J 5 bases, with 3 bases left between them. This CDR3 contains 10 residues. Germline V lookup: CDR1 DFQATT, CDR2 SNEGSKA (reference sequence). The CDR3, as DNA: TGCAGTGCTTTAACCGGGGAGCTGTTTTTT. Encoded protein: CSALTGELFF.

This chain joins TRBV18 and TRBJ2-6, with D possibly being TRBD2 (5 bases). Germline V gene data show CDR1 as KGHSH and CDR2 as LQKENI. The CDR3 spans 17 residues. Deletions cut 3 bases from V and 0 bases from J, with 12 bases between. Written as DNA, the CDR3 is TGTGCCAGCTCACCTAAAGGAGGCGGCTCTGGGGCCAACGTCCTGACTTTC. It encodes CASSPKGGGSGANVLTF.